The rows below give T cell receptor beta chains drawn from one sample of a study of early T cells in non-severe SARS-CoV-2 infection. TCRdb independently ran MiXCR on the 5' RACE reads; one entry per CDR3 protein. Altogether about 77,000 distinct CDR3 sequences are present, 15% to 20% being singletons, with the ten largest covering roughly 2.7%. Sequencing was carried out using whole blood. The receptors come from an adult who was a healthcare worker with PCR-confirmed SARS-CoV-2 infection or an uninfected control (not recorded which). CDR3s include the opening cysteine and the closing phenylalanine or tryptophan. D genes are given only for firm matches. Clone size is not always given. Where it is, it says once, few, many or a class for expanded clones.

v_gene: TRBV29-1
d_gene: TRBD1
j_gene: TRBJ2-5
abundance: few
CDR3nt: TGCAGCGCCGTTACAGGGGCACAAGAGACCCAGTACTTC
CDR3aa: CSAVTGAQETQYF

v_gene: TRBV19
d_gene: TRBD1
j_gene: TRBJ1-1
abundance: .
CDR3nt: TGTGCCAGTAGTATACGAAGGCCAGGGGGGACTCTGAACACTGAAGCTTTCTTT
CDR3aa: CASSIRRPGGTLNTEAFF

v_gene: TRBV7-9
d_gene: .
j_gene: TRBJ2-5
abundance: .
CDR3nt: TGTGCCAGCAGCTTAGGTCCGGGAGCTTCAGAGACCCAGTACTTC
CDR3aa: CASSLGPGASETQYF

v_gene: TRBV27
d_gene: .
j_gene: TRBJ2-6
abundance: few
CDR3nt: TGTGCCAGCAGTTCTATCCAGCCCTCTGGGGCCAACGTCCTGACTTTC
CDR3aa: CASSSIQPSGANVLTF

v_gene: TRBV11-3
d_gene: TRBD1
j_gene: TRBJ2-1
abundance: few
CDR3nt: TGTGCCAGCAGAGTATCGGGACAGCCCTACAATGAGCAGTTCTTC
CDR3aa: CASRVSGQPYNEQFF

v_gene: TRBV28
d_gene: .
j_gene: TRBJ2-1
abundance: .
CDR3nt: TGTGCCAGCAGGTCCTCGGAGGGGGCACGCTACAATGAGCAGTTCTTC
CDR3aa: CASRSSEGARYNEQFF

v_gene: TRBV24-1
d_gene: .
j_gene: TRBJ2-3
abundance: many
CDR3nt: TGTGCCACCAGTCCGGGGCGAGGGACAGATACGCAGTATTTT
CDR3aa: CATSPGRGTDTQYF

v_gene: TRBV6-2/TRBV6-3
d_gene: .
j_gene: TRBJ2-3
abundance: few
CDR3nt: TGTGCCAGCAGTCCTTTCGGGACGGGAGACACAGATACGCAGTATTTT
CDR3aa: CASSPFGTGDTDTQYF

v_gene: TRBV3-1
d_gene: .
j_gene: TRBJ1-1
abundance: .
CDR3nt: TGTGCCAGCAGCGAAGATTGGGGCAGGCTGAACACTGAAGCTTTCTTT
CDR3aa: CASSEDWGRLNTEAFF

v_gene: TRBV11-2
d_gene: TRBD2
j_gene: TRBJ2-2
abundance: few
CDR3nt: TGTGCCAGCAGCTTAGATCCGGGGCTAGCGGAGGTCGGGGAGCTGTTTTTT
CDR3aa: CASSLDPGLAEVGELFF

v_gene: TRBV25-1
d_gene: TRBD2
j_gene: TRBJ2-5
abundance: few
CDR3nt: TGTGCCAGCAGTTTTACGGGAGGACCGGCCGGGGAGACCCAGTACTTC
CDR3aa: CASSFTGGPAGETQYF

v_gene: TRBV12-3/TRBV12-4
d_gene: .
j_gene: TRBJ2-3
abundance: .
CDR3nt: TGTGCCAGCAGTTTAAGGGTTAGCGGAACTTATACGCAGTATTTT
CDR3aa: CASSLRVSGTYTQYF

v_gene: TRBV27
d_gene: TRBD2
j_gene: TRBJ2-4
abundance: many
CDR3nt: TGTGCCAGCAGTTTAGGGACTAGCGGCTACCCCCCTGTTCCCAAAAACATTCAGTACTTC
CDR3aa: CASSLGTSGYPPVPKNIQYF

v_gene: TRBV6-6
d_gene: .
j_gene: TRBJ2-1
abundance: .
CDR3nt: TGTGCCAGCAGTTACTCCACCCAGGGAAACAACAATGAGCAGTTCTTC
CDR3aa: CASSYSTQGNNNEQFF

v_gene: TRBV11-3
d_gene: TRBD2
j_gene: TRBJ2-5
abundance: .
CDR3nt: TGTGCCAGCAGCTCCGAGGGTAGCGGGAGAGAGACCCAGTACTTC
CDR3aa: CASSSEGSGRETQYF

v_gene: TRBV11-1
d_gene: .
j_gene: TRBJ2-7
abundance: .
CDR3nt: TGTGCCAGCAGCGATCCCTCCGAGCAGTACTTC
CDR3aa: CASSDPSEQYF